This TCR beta chain was retrieved from a study of OX40 agonist ivuxolimab in advanced cancers. Study overall: Ivuxolimab, which patients received intravenously every 2 weeks, was dosed at 0.01 to 10 mg/kg.

Study-wide points: The antigens recognized by the expanded peripheral T cells, that is their antigen specificity, were not determined.

A remark on this clone: Its cognate antigen is unknown.

Libraries were prepared by immunoSEQ multiplex PCR; TCRdb keeps only in-frame clonotypes and omits some of them. The sample has over 60,000 clones, around 80% seen once; the top ten hold about 7%. The CDR3 spans 12 residues. CDR1 SQVTM and CDR2 ANQGSEA come from the germline V gene. V gave up 6 bases and J gave up 9 bases, with 15 bases separating them. V gene TRBV29-1 combines with J gene TRBJ2-1; tentative D call: TRBD1 (5 bases). The TCR sequence derives from an adult with an advanced solid tumor such as melanoma, head and neck, liver or kidney cancer. The sequencing here drew on CD4+ or CD8+ T cells sorted from blood, taken in a trial of the OX40 agonist ivuxolimab. CDR3 sequence reads: CSVERGRGEQFF. The CDR3 DNA sequence: TGCAGCGTGGAAAGGGGTAGGGGTGAGCAGTTCTTC.